This TCR beta chain is drawn from a study of identical twins. Overall study findings and caveats: Abundant beta clonotypes from cord blood had fewer insertions, unlike memory repertoires, which showed none. Analyses of zero insertions could, in part, be confounded by invariant MAIT and iNKT cells. In monozygotic twins, models underestimated the sharing of out-of-frame TCR alpha.

This clonotype was counted only a few times. The antigen remains unidentified. TCRdb processed the 5' RACE reads anew with MiXCR; each CDR3 protein has one entry. The repertoire has about 240,000 distinct CDR3 sequences, about 10% of them found once; the top ten carry 8% to 10%. The CDR3 is 16 residues long. The V gene's germline CDR1 is SGHDT and CDR2 YYEEEE. Trimming removed 4 bases from V and 4 bases from J; junction bases left unmatched: 13. The sequencing input was memory T cells sorted from blood. The chain is built from TRBV5-6 and TRBJ2-7, with TRBD1 matching over 8 bases. This TCR derives from a man over 45 in good health. The CDR3 protein is CASSGRTGITIYEQYF. The CDR3, as DNA: TGTGCCAGCAGCGGACGGACAGGGATCACGATATACGAGCAGTACTTC.